These 21 T cell receptor beta chains came from one sample sequenced in a study of immune heterogeneity within non-small cell lung tumors. With 600 ng used per sample, the template was genomic DNA from bulk tumor. Biopsies, several per primary tumor and spaced far apart, were collected during surgery. Surgery that was curative in intent was performed on patients with untreated, newly diagnosed non-small cell lung cancer. With 32 V and 13 J primers, multiplex PCR amplified the TCR beta CDR3. TCRdb redid the calling of the multiplex PCR reads with MiXCR, one entry per CDR3 protein. The sample carries 22,000 or so distinct CDR3 sequences, about 30% recorded once. Sequenced material: lung tumor tissue. The receptors were sampled from a man aged 40-55 years with non-small cell lung cancer.

A note on this clonotype: A clone one base away is much larger, so this may be a read error. The V and J genes are TRBV27 and TRBJ1-5; 8 positions match TRBD1. Germline V gene sequence: CDR1 MNHEY, CDR2 SMNVEV (reference sequence). The CDR3 sequence is 14 residues long. CDR3 DNA sequence: TGTGCCAGCAGTTTTTTACAGGGGGACCAGCCCCATCATTTT. This codes for CASSFLQGDQPHHF.

This clonotype was found many times. The chain joins TRBV11-1 to TRBJ2-7, with D unresolved. CDR1 is SGHAT and CDR2 is FQDESV in the germline V gene (reference sequence). Trimming removed 1 base from V and 0 bases from J, with 7 bases in between. The CDR3 loop spans 14 amino acids. The CDR3 loop reads CASSLVGNSYEQYF. The CDR3 DNA reads TGTGCCAGCAGCTTAGTGGGAAACTCCTACGAGCAGTACTTC. The whole variable domain, remainder taken from reference TRBV11-1 and TRBJ2-7, is EAEVAQSPRYKITEKSQAVAFWCDPISGHATLYWYRQILGQGPELLVQFQDESVVDDSQLPKDRFSAERLKGVDSTLKIQPAELGDSAMYLCASSLVGNSYEQYFGPGTRLTVT.

The V and J genes are TRBV11-3 and TRBJ2-3; a possible D gene is TRBD2 (6 bases). The CDR3 loop spans 16 amino acids. CDR1 is SGHNT, CDR2 YENEEA, per germline. Deletions cut 4 bases from V and 1 base from J, with 15 bases between. CDR3 DNA: TGTGCCAGCAGCTACCGACCGGGAGCGGGCACAGATACGCAGTATTTT. This sequence encodes CASSYRPGAGTDTQYF.

The table lists this clonotype with a few counts. The chain is built from TRBV20-1 and TRBJ2-5, with 9 bases matching TRBD1. This CDR3 contains 16 residues. Germline V gene lookup returns CDR1 DFQATT and CDR2 SNEGSKA (reference sequence). V was clipped by 0 bases and J by 5 bases; unmatched bases: 10. The CDR3 coding sequence is TGCAGTGCTAGAGAATTGGGGACAGGGTTACAGGAGACCCAGTACTTC. It is translated as CSARELGTGLQETQYF.

This CDR3 is CSASGKGGRTEAFF. CDR3 nucleotides: TGCAGTGCTAGTGGAAAGGGAGGGCGCACTGAAGCTTTCTTT. The chain couples TRBV20-1 to TRBJ1-1; D remains ambiguous. In germline, CDR1 is DFQATT, CDR2 SNEGSKA (reference sequence). The CDR3 sequence is 14 residues long. The ends were cut back, 3 bases at V and 4 bases at J, with 15 bases in the middle.

This clonotype was recorded many times. The chain couples TRBV5-5 to TRBJ2-5; the D call may be TRBD1 or TRBD2 (5 bases each). The CDR3 sequence is 14 residues long. The germline V and J ends were trimmed by 1 base and 2 bases, with 9 bases remaining between them. Germline values: CDR1 SGHKS, CDR2 YYEKEE (reference sequence). The CDR3 is CASSLWDGQETQYF. The DNA for the CDR3 is TGTGCCAGCAGCTTGTGGGACGGTCAAGAGACCCAGTACTTC.

Concerning this clonotype: Being one base from a much bigger clone, this may be a read error. J is TRBJ1-6 and V is TRBV3-2. TRBV3-2 is a pseudogene segment. This CDR3 contains 16 residues. CDR3 sequence (DNA): TGTGCCAGCAGCAAAGACACTAAGCAAAATAATTCACCCCTCCACTTT. Encoded protein: CASSKDTKQNNSPLHF.

This clonotype turned up a few times. The chain recombines TRBV7-9 with TRBJ2-4; 16 nucleotides align to TRBD2. With 5 bases clipped from V and 5 bases from J, the junction kept 12 bases outside the gene matches. Germline V gene data show CDR1 as SEHNR and CDR2 as FQNEAQ (reference sequence). CDR3 size: 19 residues. The CDR3 nucleotides are TGTGCCAGCAGCCGGCAGGGACTAGCGGGAGGGCCGGTGGAAAACATTCAGTACTTC. Protein sequence: CASSRQGLAGGPVENIQYF.

This clonotype was counted at least ten times. The genes are TRBV6-2 or TRBV6-3 and TRBJ1-2; 8 bases are shared with TRBD1. The CDR3 consists of 14 residues. With V trimmed by 4 bases and J by 8 bases, 9 bases remained unmatched. Germline CDR1 MNHEY, CDR2 SVGEGT. CDR3 nucleotide sequence: TGTGCCAGCAGTTCCCAGGGGGCGCGAACAGGCTACACCTTC. It encodes CASSSQGARTGYTF.

As regards this clonotype: Possible read error: a much larger clone is one base away. The chain employs TRBV12-3 or TRBV12-4 and TRBJ2-1; D unresolved. This CDR3 spans 14 amino acids. Here the CDR3 reads CASSFLGSYKEQFF. CDR3 bases: TGTGCCAGCAGTTTTTTGGGATCCTACAAGGAGCAGTTCTTC.

This clonotype is termed medium-sized (0.01 to 0.1%). The chain employs TRBV10-2 and TRBJ1-2; maybe TRBD1 (6 bases). Germline CDR1 reads WSHSY; CDR2 reads SAAADI. CDR3 length: 16 amino acids. Trimming cost V 3 bases and J 4 bases, with 18 bases left between them. The CDR3 spells CASSDAGRLGGYGYTF. The CDR3 DNA reads as TGCGCCAGCAGTGACGCAGGGAGGTTAGGGGGCTATGGCTACACCTTC.

On this clonotype: Sequence at one end of the junction differs from germline and may be a read error. The chain uses TRBV20-1 and TRBJ2-3; 10 positions match TRBD2. This CDR3 is 14 amino acids long. Germline lookup yields CDR1 DFQATT and CDR2 SNEGSKA (reference sequence). The CDR3 bases are TGCAGTGCAGAACTAGCGGGGCTAGGCGATATGCAGTATTTT. Amino acid sequence: CSAELAGLGDMQYF.

This clonotype came up a few times. The V and J genes are TRBV29-1 and TRBJ2-7; D may be TRBD1 (5 bases). V was shortened by 4 bases and J by 3 bases, with 7 bases between the two germline ends. The CDR3 consists of 11 residues. CDR1 and CDR2 from the germline V gene are SQVTM and ANQGSEA. The CDR3 is CSVGQNYEQYF. The CDR3, as DNA: TGCAGCGTTGGACAGAACTACGAGCAGTACTTC.

The chain couples TRBV20-1 to TRBJ2-3, with D perhaps matching TRBD2 (6 bases). Germline V gene sequence: CDR1 DFQATT, CDR2 SNEGSKA (reference sequence). The V gene lost 5 bases and the J gene lost 1 base, with 10 bases spanning the gap. The CDR3 extends over 13 amino acids. CDR3 in amino acids: CSAWPGGTDTQYF. The CDR3 DNA is TGCAGTGCTTGGCCGGGAGGCACAGATACGCAGTATTTT.

Here the CDR3 DNA reads TGTGCCAGCACCACGGTAGCGGGAGTTGTTGAGCAGTTCTTC. Translated, it gives CASTTVAGVVEQFF. The V gene is TRBV6-1, the J gene TRBJ2-1; 9 nucleotides match TRBD2. The CDR3 totals 14 residues. J was trimmed by 9 bases and V by 7 bases; bases with no gene match: 10. Germline-derived CDR1 and CDR2 are MNHNS and SASEGT.

This clonotype was counted ten times or more. The chain has TRBV20-1 and TRBJ1-2; D unclear. Trimming cost V 4 bases and J 4 bases, with 16 bases left between them. This CDR3 is 14 amino acids long. From germline, CDR1 is DFQATT and CDR2 SNEGSKA (reference sequence). For the CDR3, the DNA is TGCAGTGCTAAACGCCCGGGTATCGGCTATGGCTACACCTTC. It yields the protein CSAKRPGIGYGYTF.

As regards this clonotype: This sequence may be a read error, since a much larger clone differs from it by one base. The chain carries TRBV28 and TRBJ2-7; TRBD1 is a possible D gene (5 bases). Looked up from germline, CDR1 is MDHEN and CDR2 is SYDVKM. The CDR3 contains 13 residues. As DNA, the CDR3 is TGTTCCAGCAGTTTAGGGGATCCCTACGAGCAGTACTTC. As protein: CSSSLGDPYEQYF.

This clonotype came up many times. The chain recombines TRBV20-1 with TRBJ2-7, with 10 bases aligning to TRBD1. With 1 base clipped from V and 3 bases from J, the junction kept 0 bases outside the gene matches. This CDR3 is 13 amino acids long. In germline, CDR1 is DFQATT, CDR2 SNEGSKA (reference sequence). The CDR3 region is CSARGTGGYEQYF. CDR3 nucleotides: TGCAGTGCTAGAGGGACAGGGGGCTACGAGCAGTACTTC.

At least ten counts were recorded for this clonotype. The CDR3 DNA reads as TGCAGTGCTAGAGAAGGGAGCTCCTACAATGAGCAGTTCTTC. Translating gives CSAREGSSYNEQFF. The chain links TRBV20-1 to TRBJ2-1; possible D gene TRBD2, 5 bases. The CDR3 sequence is 14 residues long. CDR1 DFQATT and CDR2 SNEGSKA come from the germline V gene (reference sequence). V was cut by 0 bases and J by 0 bases, with 6 bases left in between.

This chain joins TRBV27 and TRBJ2-6, with unresolved D. Germline V gives CDR1 MNHEY, CDR2 SMNVEV (reference sequence). CDR3 length: 16 residues. Trimming took 3 bases from V and 0 from J, leaving 9 bases between them. The chain's CDR3 is CASSFQFRSGANVLTF. CDR3 DNA sequence: TGTGCCAGCAGTTTCCAGTTCCGCTCTGGGGCCAACGTCCTGACTTTC.

This clonotype was recorded at least ten times. This chain links TRBV6-1 with TRBJ2-6; 7 bases map to TRBD1. CDR3 length: 15 amino acids. The ends lost 8 bases at V and 0 bases at J; junction bases unmatched: 4. CDR1 and CDR2 from the germline V gene are MNHNS and SASEGT. CDR3 DNA: TGTGCCAGCGCCTCAGGGGGCTCTGGGGCCAACGTCCTGACTTTC. Amino acids: CASASGGSGANVLTF.